The 3 T cell receptor beta chains given below trace back to one sample, sequenced in a study of shared clonotypes between healthy human individuals. Assay used: immunoSEQ multiplex PCR; TCRdb lists only in-frame clones, some missing. This sample has some 2,000,000 clones, with roughly 96% found just once. Specimen: naive CD4+ T cells sorted from blood. Noted subset: CD45RA+ positively selected. All receptors derive from a young man in good health.

This chain uses TRBV5-4 with TRBJ2-7; D possibly corresponds to TRBD2 (5 bases). Trimming pared 3 bases from V and 4 bases from J, leaving 14 bases between. CDR1 and CDR2 (germline): SGHNT, YYREEE (reference sequence). The CDR3 totals 14 residues. CDR3 in amino acids: CASSSTPGSYEQYF. CDR3 nucleotides: TGTGCCAGCAGCTCCACCCCGGGATCATACGAGCAGTACTTC.

The V gene is TRBV6-5, the J gene TRBJ2-2, with TRBD1 as a possible D gene (6 bases). Germline V gene lookup returns CDR1 MNHEY and CDR2 SVGAGI. The CDR3 covers 14 residues. V shed 7 bases and J shed 7 bases, with 16 bases lying between them. CDR3 DNA: TGTGCCAGCATGAGCCCCAGGGGTAACGGGGAGCTGTTTTTT. It specifies CASMSPRGNGELFF.

V gene TRBV27 combines with J gene TRBJ2-5; D is possibly TRBD2 (5 bases). V was shortened by 0 bases and J by 7 bases, with 6 bases between the two germline ends. The germline gives CDR1 MNHEY, CDR2 SMNVEV (reference sequence). The length of the CDR3 is 12 residues. The CDR3 DNA sequence: TGTGCCAGCAGTTTATCCGGAGGGACCCAGTACTTC. This gives the protein CASSLSGGTQYF.